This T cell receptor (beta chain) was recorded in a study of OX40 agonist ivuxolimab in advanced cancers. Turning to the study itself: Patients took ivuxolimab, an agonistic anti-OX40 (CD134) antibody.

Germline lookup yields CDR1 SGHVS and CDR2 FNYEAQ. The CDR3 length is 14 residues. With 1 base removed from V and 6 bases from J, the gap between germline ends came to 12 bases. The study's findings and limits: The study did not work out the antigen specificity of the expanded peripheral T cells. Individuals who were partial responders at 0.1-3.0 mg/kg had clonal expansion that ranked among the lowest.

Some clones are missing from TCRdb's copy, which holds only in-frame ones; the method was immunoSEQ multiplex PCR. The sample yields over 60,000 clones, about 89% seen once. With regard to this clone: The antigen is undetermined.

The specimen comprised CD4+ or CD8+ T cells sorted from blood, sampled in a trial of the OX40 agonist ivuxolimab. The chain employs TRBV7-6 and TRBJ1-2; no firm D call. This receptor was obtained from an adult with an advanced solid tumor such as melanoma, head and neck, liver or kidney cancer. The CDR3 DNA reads TGTGCCAGCAGCTTAGATGGGAGAAAGGATGGCTACACCTTC. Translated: CASSLDGRKDGYTF.